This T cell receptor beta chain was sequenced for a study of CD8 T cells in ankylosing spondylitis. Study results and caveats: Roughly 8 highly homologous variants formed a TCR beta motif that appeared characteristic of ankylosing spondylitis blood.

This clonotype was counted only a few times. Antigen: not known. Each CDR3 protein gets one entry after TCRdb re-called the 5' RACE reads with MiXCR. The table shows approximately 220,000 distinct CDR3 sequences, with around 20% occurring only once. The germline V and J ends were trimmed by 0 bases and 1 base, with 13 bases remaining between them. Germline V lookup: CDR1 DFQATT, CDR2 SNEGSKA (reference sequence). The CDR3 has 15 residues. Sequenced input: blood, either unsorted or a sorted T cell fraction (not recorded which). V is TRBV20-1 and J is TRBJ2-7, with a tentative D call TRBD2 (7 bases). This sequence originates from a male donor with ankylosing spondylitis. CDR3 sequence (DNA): TGCAGTGCTAGAGATGGGGGGGCGGCTTCCTACGAGCAGTACTTC. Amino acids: CSARDGGAASYEQYF.